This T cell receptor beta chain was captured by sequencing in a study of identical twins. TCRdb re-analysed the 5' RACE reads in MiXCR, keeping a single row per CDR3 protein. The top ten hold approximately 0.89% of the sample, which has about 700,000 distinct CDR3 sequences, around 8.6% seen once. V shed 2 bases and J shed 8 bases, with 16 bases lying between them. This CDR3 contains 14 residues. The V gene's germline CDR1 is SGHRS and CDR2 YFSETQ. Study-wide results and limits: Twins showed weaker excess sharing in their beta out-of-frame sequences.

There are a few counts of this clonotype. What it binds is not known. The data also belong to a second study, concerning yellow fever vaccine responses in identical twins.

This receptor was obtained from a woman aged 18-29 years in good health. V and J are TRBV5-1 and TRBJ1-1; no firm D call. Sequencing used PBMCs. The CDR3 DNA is TGCGCCAGCAGCTTTTTCCGAAACACGGACGAAGCTTTCTTT. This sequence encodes CASSFFRNTDEAFF.